Listed below are T cell receptor beta chains from one sample, sequenced in a study of blood T cells in healthy people across ages. Each CDR3 protein gets one entry after TCRdb re-called the 5' RACE reads with MiXCR. Here the sample spans under 1,100,000 distinct CDR3 sequences, almost 25% being singletons. This same sample was also taken into another study, of T cells of mothers and their children.

The sample taken for sequencing was blood. The receptors were gathered from a girl aged 2-10 years in good health. The conserved cysteine and the conserved F or W are not part of the CDR3 here. Fields, in order: V gene, J gene, clone size, CDR3 protein. Size tells how often a clone was seen (once, few, many) or the class of an expanded clone, and some rows leave it out.

TRBV27	TRBJ2-1	NA	ASSLTREPYNEQF
TRBV20-1	TRBJ2-7	NA	SASGPGPLGSEQY
TRBV4-2	NA	few	ASSQGPGAGNEQF
TRBV2	TRBJ2-4	NA	ASSESTTSKNIQY
TRBV7-2	TRBJ2-1	NA	ASSSGLVVLGYNEQF
TRBV28	TRBJ2-3	few	ASSLPGTGTGGTDTQY
TRBV19	TRBJ2-1	few	ASSIFRDGDNEQF
TRBV10-3	TRBJ1-1	NA	AISGVTGSTEAF
TRBV2	TRBJ2-1	NA	ASEGLVSNEQF
TRBV29-1	TRBJ1-2	few	SVEEGGGSPGYT
TRBV2	TRBJ1-2	NA	AGSDKHIYGYT
TRBV29-1	TRBJ2-7	many	SVLQSYEQY
TRBV7-2	TRBJ2-3	few	ASSFRSAGGSTDTQY
TRBV28	NA	few	ASSQAIAGVGSNEQF
TRBV5-5	TRBJ1-4	NA	ASSTRWDDEKLF
TRBV19	TRBJ2-7	NA	ASSVDSLSSYEQY
TRBV29-1	TRBJ1-1	NA	SVPSYRDPAEAF
TRBV5-5	TRBJ2-7	few	VSSSTVDEQY
TRBV7-9	TRBJ2-5	few	ASGGLAGAQETQY
TRBV4-3	TRBJ1-3	many	ASSQEARNTIY
TRBV11-2	TRBJ1-1	few	ASSPWGANTEAF
TRBV4-1	TRBJ2-1	NA	ASSYPGTKSYNEQF
TRBV7-2	TRBJ2-1	NA	ASSNGGIQF
TRBV29-1	TRBJ2-3	NA	SSAGSAGENTDTQY
TRBV25-1	NA	few	ASKEGLGEQY
TRBV20-1	TRBJ2-7	few	SASMLAGDRYEQY
TRBV29-1	TRBJ2-5	NA	SVYLGSLGGETQY
TRBV12-3/TRBV12-4	TRBJ2-7	NA	ASTSIHGDEQY
TRBV28	TRBJ1-2	few	ASSLRGSHGYT
TRBV5-1	TRBJ2-5	NA	AGSSRVAGGMETQY
TRBV7-9	TRBJ2-5	NA	ASSTSGGIQETQY
TRBV6-2/TRBV6-3	TRBJ2-4	few	ASSVDKNIQY
TRBV7-3	TRBJ1-1	NA	ASSLLDRGTEAF
TRBV12-3/TRBV12-4	TRBJ1-1	NA	ASSFKGDTEAF
TRBV14	NA	NA	ASSPLTSGIGFGYEQY
TRBV29-1	TRBJ2-3	many	SVEWDTSTDTQY
TRBV29-1	NA	NA	SVEGLAVNEQF
TRBV28	NA	few	ASTDLGGPYEQY
TRBV5-6	TRBJ2-7	many	ASSLEVSYEQY
TRBV7-9	TRBJ2-5	NA	ASSFPVGAETQY
TRBV20-1	TRBJ1-1	NA	SARGNPRGGTEAF
TRBV20-1	NA	few	SALRDVGQEAQY
TRBV7-9	NA	few	ASSPLANYEQY
TRBV5-1	TRBJ2-7	NA	ASSLAASGRRTYEQY
TRBV7-3	TRBJ2-7	many	ASSLGLEGTYEQY
TRBV9	TRBJ2-7	NA	ASSPRTRGEQY
TRBV9	TRBJ1-3	NA	ASSGGTSGSGNTIY
TRBV20-1	TRBJ2-7	NA	SARSFSAGTKSYEQY
TRBV2	TRBJ2-3	NA	ASKRLSDTQY
TRBV12-3/TRBV12-4	TRBJ1-5	NA	ASSVGQFPNQPQH
TRBV7-2	NA	few	ASSLVSGGTGKQF
TRBV20-1	TRBJ2-1	NA	SATLAGGAEQF
TRBV29-1	TRBJ2-1	few	SVGLAGALYNEQF
TRBV21-1	TRBJ2-5	NA	ASSKPSREEETQY
TRBV28	TRBJ2-5	few	ASGGSGGPTGSQY
TRBV29-1	TRBJ1-2	NA	SVDPGRMGGYT